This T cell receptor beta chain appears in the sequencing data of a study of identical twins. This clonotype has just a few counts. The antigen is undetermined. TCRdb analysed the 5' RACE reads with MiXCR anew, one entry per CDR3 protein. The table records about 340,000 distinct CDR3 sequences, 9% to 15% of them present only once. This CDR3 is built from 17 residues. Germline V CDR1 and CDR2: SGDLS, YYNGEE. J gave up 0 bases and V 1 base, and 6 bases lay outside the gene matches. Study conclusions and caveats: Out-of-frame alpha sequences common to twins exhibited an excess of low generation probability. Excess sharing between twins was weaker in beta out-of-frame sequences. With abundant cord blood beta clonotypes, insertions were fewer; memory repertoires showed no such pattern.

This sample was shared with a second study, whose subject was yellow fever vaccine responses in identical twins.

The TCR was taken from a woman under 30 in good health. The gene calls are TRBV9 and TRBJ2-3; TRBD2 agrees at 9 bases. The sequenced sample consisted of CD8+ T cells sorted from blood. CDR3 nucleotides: TGTGCCAGCAGCGTACGTCCTAGCGGGGTTAGCACAGATACGCAGTATTTT. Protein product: CASSVRPSGVSTDTQYF. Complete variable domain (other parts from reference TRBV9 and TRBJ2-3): DSGVTQTPKHLITATGQRVTLRCSPRSGDLSVYWYQQSLDQGLQFLIQYYNGEERAKGNILERFSAQQFPDLHSELNLSSLELGDSALYFCASSVRPSGVSTDTQYFGPGTRLTVL.